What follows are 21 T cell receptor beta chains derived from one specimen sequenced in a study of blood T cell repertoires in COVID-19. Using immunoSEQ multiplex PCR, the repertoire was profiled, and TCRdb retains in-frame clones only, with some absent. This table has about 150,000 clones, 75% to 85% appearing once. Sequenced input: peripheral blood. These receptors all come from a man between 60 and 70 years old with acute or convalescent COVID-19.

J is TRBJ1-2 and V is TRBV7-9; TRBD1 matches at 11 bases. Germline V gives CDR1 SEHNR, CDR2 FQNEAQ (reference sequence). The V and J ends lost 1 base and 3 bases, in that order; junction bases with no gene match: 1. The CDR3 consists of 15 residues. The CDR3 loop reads CASSLGTGGYYGYTF. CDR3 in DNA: TGTGCCAGCAGCTTAGGGACAGGGGGCTACTATGGCTACACCTTC.

The DNA of the CDR3 is TGTGCCAGCAGCTTAGAGGACAGGGAGTCCGAGACCCAGTACTTC. This encodes CASSLEDRESETQYF. This sequence joins TRBV7-3 and TRBJ2-5, with TRBD1 identical over 8 bases. The trim removed 2 bases at V and 5 bases at J, leaving 7 bases unmatched. Germline-derived CDR1 and CDR2 are SGHTA and FQGTGA. This CDR3 has 15 amino acids.

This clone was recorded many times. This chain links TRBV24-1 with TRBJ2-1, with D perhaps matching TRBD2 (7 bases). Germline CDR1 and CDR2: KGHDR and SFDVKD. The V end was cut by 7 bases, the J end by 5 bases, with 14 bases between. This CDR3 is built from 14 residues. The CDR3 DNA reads TGTGCCACCAGCGGAGTAGGGGGGGACAATGAGCAGTTCTTC. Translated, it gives CATSGVGGDNEQFF.

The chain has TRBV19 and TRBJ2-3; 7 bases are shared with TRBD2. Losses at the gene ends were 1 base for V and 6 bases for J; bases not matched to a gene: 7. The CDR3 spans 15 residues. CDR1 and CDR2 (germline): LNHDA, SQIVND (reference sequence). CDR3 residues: CASSIGGGVSDTQYF. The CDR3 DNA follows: TGTGCCAGTAGTATAGGGGGAGGGGTGTCGGATACGCAGTATTTT.

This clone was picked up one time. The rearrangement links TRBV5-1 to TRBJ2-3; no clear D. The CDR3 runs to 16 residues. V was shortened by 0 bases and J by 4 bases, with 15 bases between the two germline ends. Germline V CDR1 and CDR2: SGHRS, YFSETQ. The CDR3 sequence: CASSLEVATAADTQYF. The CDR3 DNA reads TGCGCCAGCAGCTTGGAGGTGGCAACCGCGGCAGATACGCAGTATTTT.

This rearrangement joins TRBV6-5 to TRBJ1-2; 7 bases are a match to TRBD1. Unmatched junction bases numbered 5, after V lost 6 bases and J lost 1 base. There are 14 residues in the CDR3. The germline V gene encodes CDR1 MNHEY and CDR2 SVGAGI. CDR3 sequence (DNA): TGTGCCAGCAGAGGACAGGCCAATAACTATGGCTACACCTTC. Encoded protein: CASRGQANNYGYTF.

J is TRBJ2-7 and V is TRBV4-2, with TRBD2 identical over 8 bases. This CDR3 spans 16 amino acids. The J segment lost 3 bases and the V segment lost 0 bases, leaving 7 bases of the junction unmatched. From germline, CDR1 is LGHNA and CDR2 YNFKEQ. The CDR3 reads CASSQDRAGGFYEQYF. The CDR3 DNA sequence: TGTGCCAGCAGCCAAGATCGGGCGGGGGGATTCTACGAGCAGTACTTC.

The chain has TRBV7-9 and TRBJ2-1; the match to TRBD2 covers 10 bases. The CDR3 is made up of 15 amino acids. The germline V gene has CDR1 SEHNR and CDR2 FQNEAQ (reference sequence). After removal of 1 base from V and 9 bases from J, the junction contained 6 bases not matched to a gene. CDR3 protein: CASSLVLAGAVEQFF. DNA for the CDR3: TGTGCCAGCAGCTTAGTCCTAGCGGGAGCGGTTGAGCAGTTCTTC.

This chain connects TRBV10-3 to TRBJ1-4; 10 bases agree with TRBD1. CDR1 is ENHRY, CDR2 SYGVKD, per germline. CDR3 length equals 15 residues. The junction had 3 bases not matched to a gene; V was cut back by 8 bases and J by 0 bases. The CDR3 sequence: CAIRGTGATNEKLFF. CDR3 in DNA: TGTGCCATCCGGGGGACAGGGGCAACTAATGAAAAACTGTTTTTT.

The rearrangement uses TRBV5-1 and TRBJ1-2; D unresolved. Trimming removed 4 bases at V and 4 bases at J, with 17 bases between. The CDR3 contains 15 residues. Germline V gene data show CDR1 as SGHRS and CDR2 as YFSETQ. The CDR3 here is CASSPSALLSYGYTF. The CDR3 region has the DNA TGCGCCAGCAGCCCGTCAGCGCTTCTCTCCTATGGCTACACCTTC.

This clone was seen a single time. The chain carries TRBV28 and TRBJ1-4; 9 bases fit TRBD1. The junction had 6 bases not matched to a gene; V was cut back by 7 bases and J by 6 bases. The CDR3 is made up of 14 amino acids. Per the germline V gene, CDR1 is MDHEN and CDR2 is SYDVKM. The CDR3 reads CASTDGTGYEKLFF. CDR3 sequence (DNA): TGTGCCAGCACGGACGGGACAGGGTATGAAAAACTGTTTTTT.

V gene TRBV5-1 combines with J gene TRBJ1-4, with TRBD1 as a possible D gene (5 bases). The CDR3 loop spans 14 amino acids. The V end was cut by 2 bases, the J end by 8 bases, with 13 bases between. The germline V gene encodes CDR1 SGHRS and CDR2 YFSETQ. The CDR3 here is CASSFGGAEEKLFF. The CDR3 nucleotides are TGCGCCAGCAGCTTCGGAGGGGCTGAAGAAAAACTGTTTTTT.

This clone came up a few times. The CDR3 region is CASSFSLPGQGAYGYTF. Here the CDR3 DNA reads TGTGCCAGCAGTTTCTCACTACCGGGACAGGGGGCGTATGGCTACACCTTC. This chain joins TRBV28 and TRBJ1-2; TRBD1 agrees at 12 bases. Germline trimming cut 3 bases from V and 5 bases from J; bases unmatched to any gene: 10. CDR1 and CDR2 (germline): MDHEN, SYDVKM. The CDR3 runs to 17 residues.

CDR3 loop: CASSGRQGARGNEQFF. In nucleotides, the CDR3 is TGTGCCAGCAGCGGCAGACAGGGGGCTCGAGGCAATGAGCAGTTCTTC. The chain is built from TRBV11-2 and TRBJ2-1, with TRBD1 identical over 10 bases. Germline V gene data show CDR1 as SGHAT and CDR2 as FQNNGV. V was pared by 5 bases and J by 6 bases, with 10 bases of the junction left unmatched. CDR3 length equals 16 residues. The entire variable domain, with the rest obtained from reference TRBV11-2 and TRBJ2-1, is as follows: EAGVAQSPRYKIIEKRQSVAFWCNPISGHATLYWYQQILGQGPKLLIQFQNNGVVDDSQLPKDRFSAERLKGVDSTLKIQPAKLEDSAVYLCASSGRQGARGNEQFFGPGTRLTVL.

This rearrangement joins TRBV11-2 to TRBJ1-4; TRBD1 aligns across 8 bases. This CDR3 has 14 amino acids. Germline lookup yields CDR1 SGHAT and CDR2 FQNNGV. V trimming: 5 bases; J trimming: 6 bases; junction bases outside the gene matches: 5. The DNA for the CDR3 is TGTGCCAGCAGCCCCGGGACAGGTCATGAAAAACTGTTTTTT. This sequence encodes CASSPGTGHEKLFF.

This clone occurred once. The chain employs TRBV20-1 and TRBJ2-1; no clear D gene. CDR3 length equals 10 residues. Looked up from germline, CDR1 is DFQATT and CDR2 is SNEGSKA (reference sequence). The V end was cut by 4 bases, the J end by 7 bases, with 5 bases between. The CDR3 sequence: CSANMNEQFF. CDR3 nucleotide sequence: TGCAGTGCTAATATGAATGAGCAGTTCTTC.

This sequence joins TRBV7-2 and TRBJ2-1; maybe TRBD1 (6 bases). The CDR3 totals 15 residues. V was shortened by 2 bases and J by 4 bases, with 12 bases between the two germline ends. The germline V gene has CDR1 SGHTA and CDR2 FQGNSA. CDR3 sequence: CASSLSGQIYNEQFF. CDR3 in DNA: TGTGCCAGCAGCTTATCCGGACAGATATACAATGAGCAGTTCTTC.

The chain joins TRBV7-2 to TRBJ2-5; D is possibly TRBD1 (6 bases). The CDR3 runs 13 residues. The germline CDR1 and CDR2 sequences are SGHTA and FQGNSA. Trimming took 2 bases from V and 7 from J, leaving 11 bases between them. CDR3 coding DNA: TGTGCCAGCAGCTTAAACAGAGGGGGGACCCAGTACTTC. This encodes CASSLNRGGTQYF.

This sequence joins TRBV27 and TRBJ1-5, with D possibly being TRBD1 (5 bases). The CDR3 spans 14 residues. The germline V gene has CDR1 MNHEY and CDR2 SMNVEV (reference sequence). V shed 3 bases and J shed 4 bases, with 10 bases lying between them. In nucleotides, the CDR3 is TGTGCCAGCAGTTTCAACGACAGAAATCAGCCCCAGCATTTT. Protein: CASSFNDRNQPQHF.

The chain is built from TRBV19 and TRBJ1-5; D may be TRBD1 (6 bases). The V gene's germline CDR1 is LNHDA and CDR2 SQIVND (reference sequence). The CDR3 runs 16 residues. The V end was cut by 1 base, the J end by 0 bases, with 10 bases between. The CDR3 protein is CASSIGGTHSNQPQHF. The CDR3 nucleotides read TGTGCCAGTAGTATAGGGGGGACACATAGCAATCAGCCCCAGCATTTT. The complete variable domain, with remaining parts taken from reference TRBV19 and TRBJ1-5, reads DGGITQSPKYLFRKEGQNVTLSCEQNLNHDAMYWYRQDPGQGLRLIYYSQIVNDFQKGDIAEGYSVSREKKESFPLTVTSAQKNPTAFYLCASSIGGTHSNQPQHFGDGTRLSIL.

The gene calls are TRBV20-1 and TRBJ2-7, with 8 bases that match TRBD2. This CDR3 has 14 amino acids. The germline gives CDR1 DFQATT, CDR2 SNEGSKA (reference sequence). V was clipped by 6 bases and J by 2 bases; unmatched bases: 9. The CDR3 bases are TGCAGTGCCAGTCAGCGGGGACTAGCCTACGAGCAGTACTTC. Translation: CSASQRGLAYEQYF.